This T cell receptor (beta chain) was retrieved from a study of T cells after yellow fever vaccination. General observations from the study: Post-booster repertoires contained most primary-vaccination clones again (almost 97% CD4, 88% CD8).

5'RACE template switching added a universal primer site and UMIs to TCR cDNA. MiXCR, applied by TCRdb to the 5' RACE reads, yields one record per CDR3 protein. The data show 300,000 or so distinct CDR3 sequences, roughly 13% seen once. This clonotype was seen only a few times. Its target is unknown. With 0 bases removed from V and 4 bases from J, the gap between germline ends came to 13 bases. In germline, CDR1 is LGHNA, CDR2 YSLEER. The length of the CDR3 is 15 residues. The source material was CD4+ T cells sorted from PBMCs, sampled 45 days after the yellow fever booster vaccination. The V gene is TRBV4-3, the J gene TRBJ2-7, with unresolved D. This receptor was identified in a man between 25 and 39 years old who received the YFV17D yellow fever vaccine. For the CDR3, the DNA is TGCGCCAGCAGCCAAGATAGGGATCATCATTACGAGCAGTACTTC. It encodes CASSQDRDHHYEQYF.